This is a list of T cell receptor beta chains from one sample in a study of Ad26.COV2.S vaccination and SARS-CoV-2 variants. Method: immunoSEQ multiplex PCR; TCRdb's copy keeps in-frame clones and lacks some. The sample holds just over 350,000 clones, around 92% seen once. Sequencing used peripheral blood, obtained after recovery from COVID-19. Receptors originate from a human donor who had recovered from COVID-19. Each CDR3 is given with its conserved first and last residue. Fields, in order: J gene, clone size, V gene, D gene, CDR3 protein, CDR3 DNA. The D gene is left open where the match is weak. Some rows mark clone size as missing; the rest say once, few, many or name a class of expanded clone.

J: TRBJ1-6
size: NA
V: TRBV3-1/TRBV3-2
D: NA
CDR3: CASSRNFGGADNSPLHF
DNA: TGTGCCAGCAGCCGAAATTTCGGAGGGGCAGATAATTCACCCCTCCACTTT

J: TRBJ1-6
size: NA
V: TRBV5-1
D: NA
CDR3: CASSNLTDRPLGGGSPLHF
DNA: TGCGCCAGCAGCAATTTAACCGACAGGCCATTGGGTGGGGGTTCACCCCTCCACTTT

J: TRBJ1-2
size: once
V: TRBV6-5
D: NA
CDR3: CASSPDTNYGYTF
DNA: TGTGCCAGCAGCCCAGACACGAACTATGGCTACACCTTC

J: TRBJ2-3
size: NA
V: TRBV6-4
D: NA
CDR3: CASSDGGAGTDTQYF
DNA: TGTGCCAGCAGTGACGGGGGCGCGGGCACAGATACGCAGTATTTT

J: TRBJ2-4
size: NA
V: TRBV7-9
D: NA
CDR3: CASSPPGGGFKNIQYF
DNA: TGTGCCAGCAGTCCACCCGGAGGGGGGTTCAAAAACATTCAGTACTTC

J: TRBJ2-3
size: NA
V: TRBV24-1
D: NA
CDR3: CATSDSDKGADTQYF
DNA: TGTGCCACCAGTGATTCGGATAAGGGTGCAGATACGCAGTATTTT

J: TRBJ2-1
size: NA
V: TRBV12-1
D: NA
CDR3: CASSISTSGGDEQFF
DNA: TGTGCCAGCAGCATATCTACTAGCGGGGGAGATGAGCAGTTCTTC

J: TRBJ2-3
size: NA
V: TRBV3-1/TRBV3-2
D: NA
CDR3: CASSLNHGESTDTQYF
DNA: TGTGCCAGCAGCCTTAACCACGGGGAGAGCACAGATACGCAGTATTTT

J: TRBJ1-3
size: NA
V: TRBV4-1
D: NA
CDR3: CASSHFQSGNTIYF
DNA: TGCGCCAGCAGCCATTTTCAGTCTGGAAACACCATATATTTT

J: TRBJ1-1
size: once
V: TRBV7-9
D: NA
CDR3: CASSLEKSRGDAFF
DNA: TGTGCCAGCAGCTTAGAAAAGAGTAGGGGGGACGCTTTCTTT

J: TRBJ1-5
size: NA
V: TRBV27
D: NA
CDR3: CASSLWAGRSNQPQHF
DNA: TGTGCCAGCAGTTTATGGGCAGGGAGAAGCAATCAGCCCCAGCATTTT

J: TRBJ1-2
size: few
V: TRBV2
D: TRBD1
CDR3: CAGAGQGKNYGYTF
DNA: TGTGCCGGAGCCGGACAGGGAAAAAACTATGGCTACACCTTC

J: TRBJ1-1
size: NA
V: TRBV19
D: NA
CDR3: CASSSRDGDTEAFF
DNA: TGTGCCAGTAGTAGCAGGGATGGTGACACTGAAGCTTTCTTT

J: TRBJ1-2
size: NA
V: TRBV5-1
D: TRBD1
CDR3: CASSRGDRDPNYGYTF
DNA: TGCGCCAGCAGCCGGGGGGACAGGGACCCTAACTATGGCTACACCTTC

J: TRBJ1-5
size: NA
V: TRBV19
D: TRBD1
CDR3: CASSMRGTGESNWHF
DNA: TGTGCCAGTAGTATGAGGGGGACAGGGGAATCCAACTGGCATTTT

J: TRBJ2-1
size: NA
V: TRBV2
D: NA
CDR3: CASSEKGRGLLQFF
DNA: TGTGCCAGCAGTGAGAAGGGGCGGGGTCTACTTCAGTTCTTC

J: TRBJ1-1
size: NA
V: TRBV2
D: NA
CDR3: CASSARGGYNTEAFF
DNA: TGTGCCAGCAGTGCACGGGGCGGGTACAACACTGAAGCTTTCTTT

J: TRBJ1-6
size: NA
V: TRBV7-2
D: NA
CDR3: CASSPGAVNNSPLHF
DNA: TGTGCCAGCAGCCCCGGCGCAGTGAATAATTCACCCCTCCACTTT

J: TRBJ2-1
size: NA
V: TRBV13
D: TRBD2
CDR3: CASSVQSSSGGVGEQFF
DNA: TGTGCCAGCAGCGTCCAGAGCTCTAGCGGGGGGGTAGGTGAGCAGTTCTTC

J: TRBJ1-2
size: NA
V: TRBV6-2/TRBV6-3
D: NA
CDR3: CASSYAGQLYGYTF
DNA: TGTGCCAGCAGTTACGCCGGACAGCTCTATGGCTACACCTTC

J: TRBJ1-3
size: NA
V: TRBV19
D: NA
CDR3: CASSADHGQTGNTIYF
DNA: TGTGCCAGTAGTGCCGACCACGGTCAAACTGGAAACACCATATATTTT

J: TRBJ2-7
size: NA
V: TRBV7-9
D: TRBD2
CDR3: CASSFGGGEQYF
DNA: TGTGCCAGCAGCTTCGGCGGGGGCGAGCAGTACTTC

J: TRBJ1-1
size: NA
V: TRBV7-9
D: TRBD1
CDR3: CASSGGGASTEAFF
DNA: TGTGCCAGCAGCGGAGGGGGCGCATCCACTGAAGCTTTCTTT

J: TRBJ1-5
size: NA
V: TRBV6-5
D: TRBD1
CDR3: CASRRQGVGGQHF
DNA: TGTGCCAGCAGACGACAGGGCGTGGGGGGCCAGCATTTT

J: TRBJ1-1
size: NA
V: TRBV7-2
D: NA
CDR3: CASSIRGGSNTEAFF
DNA: TGTGCCAGCAGCATCCGAGGGGGGTCAAACACTGAAGCTTTCTTT

J: TRBJ2-7
size: NA
V: TRBV18
D: NA
CDR3: CASSPLQSTYEQYF
DNA: TGTGCCAGCTCACCACTGCAGAGTACCTACGAGCAGTACTTC

J: TRBJ1-6
size: NA
V: TRBV7-9
D: NA
CDR3: CASSLGSSYNSPLHF
DNA: TGTGCCAGCAGCTTAGGGAGCTCCTATAATTCACCCCTCCACTTT

J: TRBJ2-3
size: NA
V: TRBV6-4
D: NA
CDR3: CASSHRDSSDTQYF
DNA: TGTGCCAGCAGTCACCGGGACTCATCAGATACGCAGTATTTT

J: TRBJ1-2
size: NA
V: TRBV20-1
D: NA
CDR3: CSARETLGYTF
DNA: TGCAGTGCTAGAGAGACTTTAGGCTACACCTTC

J: TRBJ2-1
size: NA
V: TRBV24-1
D: NA
CDR3: CATSDPQGSSYNEQFF
DNA: TGTGCCACCAGTGATCCTCAGGGGAGCTCCTACAATGAGCAGTTCTTC

J: TRBJ2-7
size: once
V: TRBV23-1
D: NA
CDR3: CASITGPYPPGELEQYF
DNA: TGCGCCAGCATTACCGGACCTTACCCCCCAGGAGAGCTCGAGCAGTACTTC

J: TRBJ2-2
size: NA
V: TRBV5-1
D: TRBD2
CDR3: CASSLDPSGGAGELFF
DNA: TGCGCCAGCAGCTTGGATCCTAGCGGGGGGGCCGGGGAGCTGTTTTTT